The rows below give T cell receptor beta chains drawn from one sample of a study of shared clonotypes between healthy human individuals. Some clones are missing from TCRdb's copy, which holds only in-frame ones; the method was immunoSEQ multiplex PCR. The repertoire holds about 600,000 clones, with 95% as singletons. Sequencing was done on a sample of naive CD8+ T cells sorted from blood. These receptors were obtained from a woman aged 25-40 years in good health. Each CDR3 is given with its conserved first and last residue. A D gene is named only where the DNA matches it firmly. A clone size is listed for some rows: how often the clone was seen (once, few, many), or a class if it is expanded.

D gene	clone size	V gene	J gene	CDR3 DNA	CDR3 protein
-	-	TRBV14	TRBJ2-7	TGTGCCAGCAGCCAAGAGGTCGGGATTGAGCAGTACTTC	CASSQEVGIEQYF
-	-	TRBV30	TRBJ1-3	TGTGCCTGGAGTGTATTGGAGAGCTCTGGAAACACCATATATTTT	CAWSVLESSGNTIYF
-	once	TRBV5-3	TRBJ2-7	TGTGCCAGAAGTCCGACGACAGGCCGCAAGTACGAGCAGTACTTC	CARSPTTGRKYEQYF
TRBD2	-	TRBV27	TRBJ2-7	TGTGCCAGCATGGGACTAGCGGGAGAGGGCTCCTACGAGCAGTACTTC	CASMGLAGEGSYEQYF
TRBD2	-	TRBV19	TRBJ2-1	TGTGCCAGTACAGCACTAGCGGGAGGTAATGAGCAGTTCTTC	CASTALAGGNEQFF
-	-	TRBV5-1	TRBJ2-7	TGCGCCAGCAGCTGGAGGGGGTACAGCTACGAGCAGTACTTC	CASSWRGYSYEQYF
-	-	TRBV10-3	TRBJ2-7	TGTGCCATCAGTGAGTCCCGACAGCAGTACTTC	CAISESRQQYF
TRBD2	-	TRBV2	TRBJ2-7	TGTGCCAGCAGTGGCCACCTGGGTCTAGCGGTATACGAGCAGTACTTC	CASSGHLGLAVYEQYF
-	once	TRBV19	TRBJ2-1	TGTGCCAGTAGTTCAGAAGGCGTGGTCTACAATGAGCAGTTCTTC	CASSSEGVVYNEQFF
TRBD1	-	TRBV19	TRBJ1-5	TGTGCCAGTAGGTCGAAACAGGGGCAGCCCCAGCATTTT	CASRSKQGQPQHF
TRBD2	-	TRBV6-1	TRBJ2-7	TGTGCCAGCAGTGAAGCCGTAGCGGGAGGGGGCTACGAGCAGTACTTC	CASSEAVAGGGYEQYF
TRBD1	-	TRBV9	TRBJ1-3	TGTGCCAGCAGCGTAGGACAGGGCTCTGGAAACACCATATATTTT	CASSVGQGSGNTIYF
TRBD1	once	TRBV5-1	TRBJ2-3	TGCGCCAGCAGCTGGGACAGGGAACAGACATTAAGCACAGATACGCAGTATTTT	CASSWDREQTLSTDTQYF
TRBD1	-	TRBV5-1	TRBJ2-7	TGCGCCAGCAGCTGGACAGGGGAGAGAATCGAGCAGTACTTC	CASSWTGERIEQYF
-	-	TRBV10-3	TRBJ2-7	TGTGCCATCAGTGACGGGCACTACGAGCAGTACTTC	CAISDGHYEQYF
-	-	TRBV7-8	TRBJ2-5	TGTGCCAGCAGCTTAGAACGTGGCGGGAAGGGGGAAGAGACCCAGTACTTC	CASSLERGGKGEETQYF
-	-	TRBV28	TRBJ1-2	TGTGCCAGCAGTAAGACCTCGGACATGCTGACCGATGGCTACACCTTC	CASSKTSDMLTDGYTF